The following is a TCR beta chain sequence with its context. The data belong to a study of shared clonotypes between healthy human individuals. The length of the CDR3 is 15 residues. The germline V and J ends were trimmed by 6 bases and 4 bases, with 15 bases remaining between them. Germline V CDR1 and CDR2: MGHDK, SYGVNS. Each subset's genomic DNA was shared equally among a number of immunoSEQ plates. Profiled with immunoSEQ multiplex PCR; TCRdb holds only in-frame clones, not every one. The table includes about 680,000 clones, around 72% detected once. The sequencing sample was made of memory CD4+ T cells sorted from blood. Subset indicated: CD45RA-negative fraction. This receptor was identified in a woman aged 25 to 39 in good health. This chain joins TRBV25-1 and TRBJ2-2; possibly TRBD1 for D (6 bases). CDR3: CASRTQGIGTGELFF. The CDR3 DNA reads as TGTGCCAGCAGAACACAGGGAATCGGCACCGGGGAGCTGTTTTTT.